The 10 T cell receptor beta chains listed next were all sequenced from one sample in a study of T cell responses to AZD1222 COVID-19 vaccine. TCRdb's table, derived via immunoSEQ multiplex PCR, lists solely in-frame clones and lacks some. This table holds roughly 120,000 clones, 90% found once. The sequenced sample was peripheral blood, obtained 28 days after the second dose of the MenACWY control vaccine. The source of these receptors is an adult who received the MenACWY meningococcal vaccine as a control.

The chain links TRBV24-1 to TRBJ1-5; 10 nucleotides align to TRBD1. Germline values: CDR1 KGHDR, CDR2 SFDVKD. After removal of 2 bases from V and 5 bases from J, the junction contained 5 bases not matched to a gene. The CDR3 extends over 16 amino acids. The CDR3 is CATSDSGQGGHQPQHF. The CDR3 nucleotides are TGTGCCACCAGTGATTCCGGACAGGGGGGACATCAGCCCCAGCATTTT.

This clone occurred once. The chain recombines TRBV11-2 with TRBJ2-2; 11 bases match TRBD2. With V trimmed by 1 base and J by 4 bases, 5 bases remained unmatched. Per germline, CDR1 SGHAT and CDR2 FQNNGV. This CDR3 is built from 17 residues. CDR3 residues: CASSLGGLADLTGELFF. CDR3 nucleotides: TGTGCCAGCAGCTTAGGGGGACTAGCGGATCTCACCGGGGAGCTGTTTTTT. Supplemented by reference TRBV11-2 and TRBJ2-2, the full variable domain reads EAGVAQSPRYKIIEKRQSVAFWCNPISGHATLYWYQQILGQGPKLLIQFQNNGVVDDSQLPKDRFSAERLKGVDSTLKIQPAKLEDSAVYLCASSLGGLADLTGELFFGEGSRLTVL.

The genes are TRBV7-2 and TRBJ1-6; D is unresolved. The CDR3 has 14 residues. Trimming shortened V by 1 base and J by 8 bases, and 9 bases separated the two germline ends. Germline V gives CDR1 SGHTA, CDR2 FQGNSA. CDR3 DNA: TGTGCCAGCAGCTTAGTAGTTGGGGATTCACCCCTCCACTTT. Translation gives CASSLVVGDSPLHF.

This clone was observed at least ten times. V is TRBV4-2 and J is TRBJ2-1; TRBD2 agrees at 8 bases. This CDR3 is built from 16 residues. Per germline, CDR1 LGHNA and CDR2 YNFKEQ. The V segment lost 0 bases and the J segment 6 bases; nucleotides outside the gene matches: 7. CDR3: CASSQEGNGGANEQFF. CDR3 DNA: TGTGCCAGCAGCCAAGAAGGGAACGGGGGGGCCAATGAGCAGTTCTTC.

The gene calls are TRBV6-2 or TRBV6-3 and TRBJ1-6, with TRBD1 matching over 7 bases. The V gene end was trimmed by 2 bases and the J gene end by 10 bases; junction bases not matched to a gene: 5. Germline V CDR1 and CDR2: MNHEY, SVGEGT. The CDR3 consists of 14 residues. The CDR3 loop reads CASSYDRVRSPLHF. The CDR3 DNA is TGTGCCAGCAGTTACGACAGGGTACGATCACCCCTCCACTTT.

This chain links TRBV29-1 with TRBJ1-2; maybe TRBD1 (6 bases). Between the trimmed V and J ends, which lost 6 bases and 7 bases, there was a span of 21 bases. Germline CDR1 reads SQVTM; CDR2 reads ANQGSEA. The CDR3 contains 14 residues. The CDR3 reads CSVVPNRDRSGYTF. The CDR3 nucleotides are TGCAGCGTCGTTCCCAACAGGGACCGTTCTGGCTACACCTTC.

V is TRBV27 and J is TRBJ1-1; D possibly corresponds to TRBD1 (6 bases). V was shortened by 5 bases and J by 3 bases, with 16 bases between the two germline ends. The CDR3 has 15 residues. From germline, CDR1 is MNHEY and CDR2 SMNVEV (reference sequence). The CDR3 coding sequence is TGTGCCAGCAGTGCCCGATCAGGGGATTACACTGAAGCTTTCTTT. Its protein product is CASSARSGDYTEAFF.

The V call is TRBV28, the J call TRBJ2-3; D uncertain. Germline V gene sequence: CDR1 MDHEN, CDR2 SYDVKM. Trimming took off 6 bases at V and 6 bases at J, with 7 bases between the two ends. The CDR3 loop spans 11 amino acids. As DNA, the CDR3 is TGTGCCAGCAGCCCCTTGGATACGCAGTATTTT. It specifies CASSPLDTQYF.

The chain combines TRBV3-1 (or the pseudogene TRBV3-2) with TRBJ2-2; D may be TRBD2 (6 bases). Germline V gene data show CDR1 as LGHDT and CDR2 as YNNKEL (reference sequence). The CDR3 sequence is 14 residues long. V was trimmed by 3 bases and J by 3 bases, leaving 8 bases between them. CDR3 sequence: CASSHGTHTGELFF. CDR3 DNA: TGTGCCAGCAGCCACGGGACTCACACCGGGGAGCTGTTTTTT.

The J gene is TRBJ2-7, the V gene TRBV4-1; 11 bases agree with TRBD2. Germline CDR1 and CDR2: MGHRA and YSYEKL. This CDR3 is built from 17 residues. With 4 bases clipped from V and 5 bases from J, the junction kept 13 bases outside the gene matches. CDR3 in DNA: TGCGCCAGCAGCCTTCTAGCGGGAGGCCACGCGTTAGACGAGCAGTACTTC. Protein: CASSLLAGGHALDEQYF.